This T cell receptor beta chain was recovered during a study of regulatory T cells in long-lasting Graves disease. Study-wide results and limits: Gene preferences differed: TRBV28, TRBJ1-2, TRBJ2-5 in persistent cases.

Described time point: newly diagnosed GD, antithyroid drugs for less than 3 months. RNA from PBMCs was the source of the TCR library. Recruitment took place at an endocrinology department in Xi'an, China. CDR1 is SGDLS, CDR2 YYNGEE, per germline. The ends lost 0 bases at V and 8 bases at J; junction bases unmatched: 8. The CDR3 totals 15 residues. This clonotype occurred many times. Its antigen is unknown. According to the study, TCR beta libraries were built with iRepertoire HTBI primers and CDR3-region Arm-PCR. TCRdb redid the calling of the multiplex PCR reads with MiXCR, one entry per CDR3 protein. The sample lists around 460,000 distinct CDR3 sequences; 12% to 15% were seen once. The data were also submitted as part of a second study, on T cells in Graves' hyperthyroidism and ophthalmopathy. That paper adds: Model output signaled ophthalmopathy a median roughly 6 months ahead of onset.

The chain uses TRBV9 and TRBJ2-1, with 7 bases aligning to TRBD1. The source was peripheral blood mononuclear cells (PBMCs), collected at new diagnosis, from a patient treated with antithyroid drugs. This TCR derives from a woman aged 50 to 65 with Graves disease. The CDR3 nucleotides are TGTGCCAGCAGCGTAGGGGCAGGGGGTCGGGATGAGCAGTTCTTC. This sequence encodes CASSVGAGGRDEQFF.